Listed here is a single T cell receptor (beta chain). Data came from immunoSEQ multiplex PCR; TCRdb stores just in-frame clones and leaves some out. The profile shows approximately 130,000 clones, roughly 90% of them singletons. The source of the sample is a study of control samples from healthy donors and cancer patients. Germline loops: CDR1 SGHVS, CDR2 FQNEAQ. The CDR3 runs to 12 residues. The V gene lost 3 bases and the J gene lost 7 bases, with 6 bases spanning the gap. The receptor was isolated from a middle-aged man in good health. The material sequenced was blood. The rearrangement uses TRBV7-8 and TRBJ2-2, with D uncertain. The CDR3 loop reads CASSFGNGELFF. DNA of the CDR3: TGTGCCAGCAGCTTCGGAAACGGGGAGCTGTTTTTT.